The next 20 T cell receptor beta chains were all read from a single sample in a study of response to subunit inactivated influenza vaccine. MiXCR, run by TCRdb on the RT-PCR reads, gives a single entry per CDR3 protein. This sample carries 500,000 to 600,000 distinct CDR3 sequences, 13% of them seen once, and the ten largest clones take around 14%. The specimen comprised PBMCs from blood, sampled 40 to 50 days after vaccination. The receptors come from a man over 45 who received an inactivated influenza vaccine.

The chain recombines TRBV5-5 with TRBJ2-7; no clear D. Germline V CDR1 and CDR2: SGHKS, YYEKEE (reference sequence). The CDR3 covers 16 residues. The ends were cut back, 0 bases at V and 2 bases at J, with 15 bases in the middle. The CDR3 DNA sequence: TGTGCCAGCAGCTTGGCCGGGCAGCTTCGAACCTACGAGCAGTACTTC. Translation gives CASSLAGQLRTYEQYF.

This sequence joins TRBV5-6 and TRBJ1-2; D is ambiguous. V was cut by 0 bases and J by 7 bases, with 7 bases left in between. This CDR3 is 12 amino acids long. Germline CDR1 is SGHDT and CDR2 is YYEEEE. DNA for the CDR3: TGTGCCAGCAGCTTGGTTCTGGTTGGCTACACCTTC. Amino acids: CASSLVLVGYTF.

This clonotype has more than one count but fewer than ten. The chain has TRBV9 and TRBJ1-6; a possible D gene is TRBD1 (5 bases). The V end was cut by 3 bases, the J end by 6 bases, with 13 bases between. CDR1 and CDR2 (germline): SGDLS, YYNGEE. The CDR3 extends over 15 amino acids. The DNA of the CDR3 is TGTGCCAGCAGCGCCGTCATGGGACCTAATTCACCCCTCCACTTT. The encoded protein is CASSAVMGPNSPLHF.

This clonotype was seen a handful of times. This chain links TRBV11-2 with TRBJ2-1; TRBD2 matches at 14 bases. The CDR3 spans 16 residues. V gave up 5 bases and J gave up 3 bases; unmatched junction bases: 3. Per germline, CDR1 SGHAT and CDR2 FQNNGV. CDR3 protein: CASSPGLAGVYNEQFF. The CDR3, as DNA: TGTGCCAGCAGCCCGGGACTAGCGGGAGTCTACAATGAGCAGTTCTTC.

The J gene is TRBJ2-5, the V gene TRBV3-1; 10 nucleotides match TRBD2. V shed 8 bases, J shed 4 bases, and the junction held 10 bases outside the gene matches. Germline V gene data show CDR1 as LGHDT and CDR2 as YNNKEL (reference sequence). The CDR3 is 15 amino acids. The CDR3 region is CASANSGGTGETQYF. The CDR3 region has the DNA TGTGCCAGCGCGAATAGCGGGGGGACTGGAGAGACCCAGTACTTC.

This clonotype was counted many times. This sequence joins TRBV6-4 and TRBJ2-1, with 8 bases lining up with TRBD2. The CDR3 contains 16 residues. Looked up from germline, CDR1 is MRHNA and CDR2 is SNTAGT. V gave up 3 bases and J gave up 3 bases; unmatched junction bases: 7. This chain's CDR3 is CASSESPGTSYNEQFF. In DNA, the CDR3 is TGTGCCAGCAGTGAAAGTCCCGGGACTAGCTACAATGAGCAGTTCTTC.

This clonotype turned up a few times. V is TRBV27 and J is TRBJ2-3, with D possibly being TRBD2 (5 bases). This CDR3 is built from 15 residues. Germline CDR1 reads MNHEY; CDR2 reads SMNVEV (reference sequence). V shed 0 bases and J shed 3 bases, with 10 bases lying between them. In nucleotides, the CDR3 is TGTGCCAGCAGTTTATCGTACGGCGGGACAGATACGCAGTATTTT. Its translation: CASSLSYGGTDTQYF.

In this sample, this clonotype turned up many times. The V call is TRBV27, the J call TRBJ2-5, with D perhaps being TRBD1 or TRBD2 (5 bases each). Germline values: CDR1 MNHEY, CDR2 SMNVEV (reference sequence). This CDR3 contains 14 residues. V was cut by 3 bases and J by 5 bases, with 13 bases left in between. Here the CDR3 DNA reads TGTGCCAGCAGTTTGTGGGGGAAGGGGGAGACCCAGTACTTC. Translation: CASSLWGKGETQYF.

V usage is TRBV11-2 and J usage is TRBJ2-5; 10 nucleotides match TRBD2. Germline CDR1 and CDR2: SGHAT and FQNNGV. The CDR3 has 17 residues. Trimming cost V 6 bases and J 5 bases; bases outside gene matches: 15. The CDR3 reads CASSLRGTSVAAETQYF. The CDR3 region has the DNA TGTGCCAGCAGTTTACGAGGGACTAGCGTGGCCGCGGAGACCCAGTACTTC.

This clonotype was counted only a few times. The chain carries TRBV12-3 or TRBV12-4 and TRBJ1-4; 10 nucleotides agree with TRBD1. The length of the CDR3 is 14 residues. V lost 5 bases and J lost 6; bases outside the gene matches: 3. This CDR3 reads CASSIGTGDEKLFF. CDR3 DNA: TGTGCCAGCAGTATCGGGACAGGGGATGAAAAACTGTTTTTT.

This clonotype was counted a single time. V usage is TRBV7-2 and J usage is TRBJ2-1, with D maybe TRBD2 (7 bases). Trimming removed 6 bases from V and 9 bases from J, with 24 bases in between. Looked up from germline, CDR1 is SGHTA and CDR2 is FQGNSA. The CDR3 sequence is 16 residues long. For the CDR3, the DNA is TGTGCCAGCAGTCCAACGTGGGGCGGGGGCCTCGGTGAGCAGTTCTTC. This encodes CASSPTWGGGLGEQFF.

There are a few counts of this clonotype. The junction and the germline gene differ at one end; a read error may be behind it. The chain recombines TRBV7-9 with TRBJ1-2, with unresolved D. The CDR3 is 13 amino acids. Germline CDR1 and CDR2: SEHNR and FQNEAQ (reference sequence). The CDR3 nucleotides read TGTGCCAGCAGCGTAGCCGGACCTGATGGCTACACCTTC. Amino acids: CASSVAGPDGYTF.

Ten or more counts support this clonotype. The chain is built from TRBV6-5 and TRBJ1-1; 8 bases align to TRBD1. Trimming at V came to 5 bases and at J to 4 bases, leaving 9 bases not matched to a gene. Germline lookup yields CDR1 MNHEY and CDR2 SVGAGI. The CDR3 totals 15 residues. The CDR3 reads CASSTWTGLSTEAFF. The CDR3 bases are TGTGCCAGCAGTACTTGGACAGGGCTTAGCACTGAAGCTTTCTTT.

In this sample, this clonotype turned up a few times. V and J are TRBV4-3 and TRBJ1-4; 7 bases fit TRBD1. V trimming: 5 bases; J trimming: 0 bases; junction bases outside the gene matches: 6. Germline CDR1 LGHNA, CDR2 YSLEER. CDR3 length: 16 amino acids. The chain's CDR3 is CASSTGEKATNEKLFF. CDR3 sequence (DNA): TGCGCCAGCAGCACAGGGGAGAAGGCAACTAATGAAAAACTGTTTTTT.

This clonotype was seen repeatedly, ten times or more. CDR3: CSAREPGQMNTEAFF. The CDR3, as DNA: TGCAGTGCTAGAGAACCGGGACAGATGAACACTGAAGCTTTCTTT. The chain carries TRBV20-1 and TRBJ1-1; 7 nucleotides agree with TRBD1. With V trimmed by 0 bases and J by 0 bases, 4 bases remained unmatched. The CDR3 length is 15 residues. Germline V gives CDR1 DFQATT, CDR2 SNEGSKA (reference sequence).

The sample holds a few counts of this clonotype. The chain combines TRBV12-3 or TRBV12-4 with TRBJ2-1, with 8 bases aligning to TRBD2. Trimming removed 10 bases from V and 2 bases from J; junction bases left unmatched: 13. The CDR3 runs to 16 residues. CDR3 sequence: CATQFGAGVAYNEQFF. In nucleotides, the CDR3 is TGTGCCACCCAGTTTGGAGCGGGAGTAGCCTACAATGAGCAGTTCTTC.

This clonotype was found a few times. The chain joins TRBV7-2 to TRBJ2-2; TRBD2 matches 8 bases. Trimming cost V 8 bases and J 4 bases; bases outside gene matches: 9. Germline V CDR1 and CDR2: SGHTA, FQGNSA. The CDR3 runs to 15 residues. The CDR3 sequence: CASRGELAGTGELFF. The CDR3 DNA reads TGTGCCAGCCGCGGGGAGCTAGCGGGCACCGGGGAGCTGTTTTTT.

The chain has TRBV28 and TRBJ1-1, with D possibly TRBD1 on 5 matching bases. The V gene lost 2 bases and the J gene lost 5 bases, with 15 bases spanning the gap. Germline loops: CDR1 MDHEN, CDR2 SYDVKM. This CDR3 region has 15 residues. The CDR3 spells CASSLPRTGGTEAFF. In DNA form, the CDR3 reads TGTGCCAGCAGTTTACCCCGGACCGGGGGGACTGAAGCTTTCTTT.

At least ten counts were recorded for this clonotype. The chain joins TRBV6-1 to TRBJ2-2, with D perhaps being TRBD1 or TRBD2 (6 bases each). Germline V lookup: CDR1 MNHNS, CDR2 SASEGT. Trimming cost V 6 bases and J 4 bases, with 18 bases left between them. This CDR3 has 16 residues. In DNA, the CDR3 is TGTGCCAGCAGGCCCTCGGGGGCGATGGGCACCGGGGAGCTGTTTTTT. Translating it yields CASRPSGAMGTGELFF.

This clonotype occurred a few times. This chain links TRBV20-1 with TRBJ1-6, with TRBD1 matching 10 bases. The CDR3 has 14 amino acids. Germline V lookup: CDR1 DFQATT, CDR2 SNEGSKA (reference sequence). Trimming cost V 5 bases and J 9 bases; bases outside gene matches: 7. The CDR3: CSAHPWDRGSPLHF. DNA for the CDR3: TGCAGTGCTCATCCTTGGGACAGGGGTTCACCCCTCCACTTT.